The 21 T cell receptor beta chains below come from one sample, sequenced in a study of T cell therapy after organ transplantation. What these receptors recognize is not known. The table came from immunoSEQ multiplex PCR; TCRdb's copy has only in-frame clones and leaves some out. This table holds a few thousand clones, roughly two thirds found once. Regarding time point: 4-8 weeks after completion of therapy. Here the sequenced sample was CD8+ T cells from blood, taken after autologous CMV-specific T cell therapy. The receptors here all came from a human patient who had received a solid organ transplant and had CMV disease. T cells may partly derive from the graft donor.

The V and J genes are TRBV4-3 and TRBJ2-2; TRBD1 is a possible D gene (5 bases). This CDR3 region has 16 residues. Germline values: CDR1 LGHNA, CDR2 YSLEER. Trimming cost V 0 bases and J 3 bases, with 11 bases left between them. CDR3 bases: TGCGCCAGCAGCCAAGAAAGGGGCGCCTACACCGGGGAGCTGTTTTTT. It translates to CASSQERGAYTGELFF.

The V and J genes are TRBV27 and TRBJ2-3, with D tentatively TRBD1 (6 bases). V shed 6 bases and J shed 3 bases, with 10 bases lying between them. Germline CDR1 is MNHEY and CDR2 is SMNVEV (reference sequence). The length of the CDR3 is 13 residues. CDR3 region: CASSWTVTDTQYF. Written as DNA, the CDR3 is TGTGCCAGCAGCTGGACAGTGACAGATACGCAGTATTTT.

This clone ranks as medium-sized (0.01 to 0.1%). The J gene is TRBJ1-1, the V gene TRBV2, with D unclear. CDR3 length: 14 amino acids. Germline V gene lookup returns CDR1 SNHLY and CDR2 FYNNEI. Trimming stripped 6 bases from V and 2 bases from J, with 13 bases between. Here the CDR3 DNA reads TGTGCCAGCAGATTTACAGTGGGAAACACTGAAGCTTTCTTT. Its protein product is CASRFTVGNTEAFF.

The rearrangement joins TRBV4-3 to TRBJ2-3, with D possibly TRBD2 on 5 matching bases. The V and J ends lost 4 bases and 0 bases respectively, with 14 bases between them. Germline assignment: CDR1 LGHNA and CDR2 YSLEER. This CDR3 is 16 amino acids long. CDR3 nucleotides: TGCGCCAGCAGCCCTCTCTACGGGAAGAGCACAGATACGCAGTATTTT. It codes for CASSPLYGKSTDTQYF.

This clone was picked up a small number of times. A read error likely explains this, since a far larger clone differs by one base. The gene calls are TRBV4-3 and TRBJ1-4, with TRBD1 as a possible D gene (5 bases). Germline CDR1 and CDR2: LGHNA and YSLEER. V dropped 2 bases and J dropped 8 bases, with 21 bases sitting between them. The CDR3 has 17 amino acids. CDR3 DNA: TGCGCCAGCAGCCAATATGGGCGGGAGGGGTACGGGGAAAAACTGTTTTTT. This codes for CASSQYGREGYGEKLFF.

The rearrangement uses TRBV5-8 and TRBJ1-3, with unresolved D. Germline CDR1 and CDR2: SGHTS and YDEGEE. Trimming shortened V by 4 bases and J by 1 base, and 12 bases separated the two germline ends. The CDR3 length is 15 residues. The CDR3 region is CASSLGPLSGNTIYF. The CDR3 bases are TGTGCCAGCAGCCTCGGGCCACTGTCTGGAAACACCATATATTTT.

V gene TRBV2 combines with J gene TRBJ1-5; possible D gene TRBD1, 5 bases. The CDR3 contains 16 residues. V lost 6 bases to trimming and J lost 0 bases, with 15 bases between them. Germline values: CDR1 SNHLY, CDR2 FYNNEI. CDR3 amino acids: CASRELGVYSNQPQHF. DNA for the CDR3: TGTGCCAGCAGGGAGCTAGGGGTGTATAGCAATCAGCCCCAGCATTTT.

This clone is large within its sample. The CDR3 DNA sequence: TGTGCCACCAGCAGAGATTCTCGCCGGGAAGGGGTGGGCGAGCAGTACTTC. The encoded protein is CATSRDSRREGVGEQYF. The rearrangement uses TRBV15 and TRBJ2-7; either TRBD1 or TRBD2 may fit D (5 bases each). With 0 bases removed from V and 6 bases from J, the gap between germline ends came to 21 bases. This CDR3 has 17 residues. CDR1 and CDR2 (germline): LNHNV, YYDKDF (reference sequence).

This clone was recorded only once. The gene calls are TRBV6-5 and TRBJ1-2; D not resolved. The germline V gene encodes CDR1 MNHEY and CDR2 SVGAGI. The CDR3 is made up of 14 amino acids. The V end was cut by 0 bases, the J end by 0 bases, with 5 bases between. CDR3 DNA sequence: TGTGCCAGCAGTTACTCGAACGCTAACTATGGCTACACCTTC. It specifies CASSYSNANYGYTF.

This clone has more than one count but fewer than ten. The chain links TRBV6-5 to TRBJ1-5; D remains unclear. This CDR3 spans 13 amino acids. V was trimmed by 7 bases and J by 7 bases, leaving 14 bases between them. Germline V gene sequence: CDR1 MNHEY, CDR2 SVGAGI. The CDR3 spells CASTEALSQPQHF. In nucleotides, the CDR3 is TGTGCCAGCACGGAAGCCCTCAGCCAGCCCCAGCATTTT.

This clone has only a few counts. This rearrangement joins TRBV11-2 to TRBJ2-2; unclear D gene. The CDR3 consists of 12 residues. Germline assignment: CDR1 SGHAT and CDR2 FQNNGV. The V end was cut by 1 base, the J end by 6 bases, with 3 bases between. The CDR3 DNA is TGTGCCAGCAGCTTAGTGGCCGGGGAGCTGTTTTTT. Translated, it gives CASSLVAGELFF.

This rearrangement joins TRBV4-2 to TRBJ1-2, with D hard to call. The CDR3 is 12 amino acids. Germline V gives CDR1 LGHNA, CDR2 YNFKEQ. Trimming pared 2 bases from V and 8 bases from J, leaving 9 bases between. The CDR3 region has the DNA TGTGCCAGCAGCCAAACGGGTCCCGGCTACACCTTC. Its translation is CASSQTGPGYTF.

The gene calls are TRBV7-9 and TRBJ2-7; D is ambiguous. Germline V lookup: CDR1 SEHNR, CDR2 FQNEAQ (reference sequence). The V end lost 1 base, the J end lost 0 bases, and 10 bases lay between the germline ends. This CDR3 comprises 15 residues. The CDR3, as DNA: TGTGCCAGCAGCTTAGGAGGCGCAGACTCCTACGAGCAGTACTTC. As protein: CASSLGGADSYEQYF. Full variable domain (rest looked up from reference TRBV7-9 and TRBJ2-7): DTGVSQNPRHKITKRGQNVTFRCDPISEHNRLYWYRQTLGQGPEFLTYFQNEAQLEKSRLLSDRFSAERPKGSFSTLEIQRTEQGDSAMYLCASSLGGADSYEQYFGPGTRLTVT.

The V call is TRBV7-3, the J call TRBJ1-1, with a weak D call TRBD1 (6 bases). Trimming left V 4 bases short and J 3 bases short, with 15 bases between. There are 15 residues in the CDR3. CDR1 and CDR2 (germline): SGHTA, FQGTGA. In DNA form, the CDR3 reads TGTGCCAGCAGCTCTCCAGGGGCGTCGCACACTGAAGCTTTCTTT. Amino acids: CASSSPGASHTEAFF.

The rearrangement joins TRBV7-2 to TRBJ1-2; 7 positions agree with TRBD1. Germline loops: CDR1 SGHTA, CDR2 FQGNSA. Losses at the gene ends were 1 base for V and 7 bases for J; bases not matched to a gene: 12. This CDR3 is 16 amino acids long. This chain's CDR3 is CASSLGTGVQSGGYTF. In DNA form, the CDR3 reads TGTGCCAGCAGCTTAGGGACAGGAGTTCAATCGGGTGGCTACACCTTC.

This chain joins TRBV7-6 and TRBJ2-3; 9 bases line up with TRBD2. This CDR3 region has 18 residues. The J segment lost 3 bases and the V segment lost 5 bases, leaving 15 bases of the junction unmatched. The V gene's germline CDR1 is SGHVS and CDR2 FNYEAQ. The CDR3, as DNA: TGTGCCAGCAGCCCGCGCCGGGGTAGCGGGAGTAGTACAGATACGCAGTATTTT. It is translated as CASSPRRGSGSSTDTQYF.

The gene calls are TRBV4-2 and TRBJ1-5, with D possibly being TRBD1 (6 bases). This CDR3 is 15 amino acids long. The V and J ends lost 5 bases and 6 bases respectively, with 17 bases between them. Looked up from germline, CDR1 is LGHNA and CDR2 is YNFKEQ. CDR3 protein: CASSYWGLWSQPQHF. The CDR3, as DNA: TGTGCCAGCAGCTACTGGGGGCTGTGGAGTCAGCCCCAGCATTTT.

This clone was detected only once. The chain carries TRBV28 and TRBJ2-1; D gene ambiguous. The V gene lost 8 bases and the J gene lost 4 bases, with 15 bases spanning the gap. CDR1 is MDHEN and CDR2 is SYDVKM in the germline V gene. This CDR3 is 14 amino acids long. The CDR3 sequence: CASLVGPGYNEQFF. The CDR3 DNA reads as TGTGCCAGCCTGGTGGGTCCAGGATACAATGAGCAGTTCTTC. Looking up the rest from reference TRBV28 and TRBJ2-1 gives the full variable domain: DVKVTQSSRYLVKRTGEKVFLECVQDMDHENMFWYRQDPGLGLRLIYFSYDVKMKEKGDIPEGYSVSREKKERFSLILESASTNQTSMYLCASLVGPGYNEQFFGPGTRLTVL.

The chain is built from TRBV7-2 and TRBJ1-2; D unclear. V was cut by 1 base and J by 4 bases, with 16 bases left in between. The CDR3 is made up of 16 amino acids. CDR1 and CDR2 from the germline V gene are SGHTA and FQGNSA. CDR3 loop: CASSLVWTSHGYGYTF. CDR3 nucleotides: TGTGCCAGCAGCTTAGTATGGACCTCCCATGGCTATGGCTACACCTTC.

The chain employs TRBV15 and TRBJ2-1; TRBD1 might be the D (5 bases). The germline CDR1 and CDR2 sequences are LNHNV and YYDKDF (reference sequence). Trimming shortened V by 1 base and J by 5 bases, and 21 bases separated the two germline ends. The CDR3 is 18 amino acids. The CDR3 region has the DNA TGTGCCACCAGCAGAGTCGGTCTCGCAGGGAATTTGGACAATGAGCAGTTCTTC. Amino acids: CATSRVGLAGNLDNEQFF.

This clone was counted a single time. The CDR3 bases are TGTGCCAGCAGCTTAGACTTTCCAGGGACTTCCTACGAGCAGTACTTC. Its translation: CASSLDFPGTSYEQYF. The chain uses TRBV11-2 and TRBJ2-7; TRBD2 is a possible D gene (6 bases). The CDR3 contains 16 residues. The V end was cut by 0 bases, the J end by 1 base, with 13 bases between. Looked up from germline, CDR1 is SGHAT and CDR2 is FQNNGV.